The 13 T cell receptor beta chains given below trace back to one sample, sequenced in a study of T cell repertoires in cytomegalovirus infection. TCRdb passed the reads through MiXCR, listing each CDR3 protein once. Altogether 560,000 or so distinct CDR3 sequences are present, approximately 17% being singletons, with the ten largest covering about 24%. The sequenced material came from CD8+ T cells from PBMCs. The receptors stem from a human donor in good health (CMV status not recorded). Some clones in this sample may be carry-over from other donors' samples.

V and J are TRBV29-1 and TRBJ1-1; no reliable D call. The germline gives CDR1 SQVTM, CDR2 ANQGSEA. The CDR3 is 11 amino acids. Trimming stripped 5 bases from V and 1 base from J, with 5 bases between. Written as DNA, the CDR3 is TGCAGCGTTTTCCGGAACACTGAAGCTTTCTTT. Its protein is CSVFRNTEAFF.

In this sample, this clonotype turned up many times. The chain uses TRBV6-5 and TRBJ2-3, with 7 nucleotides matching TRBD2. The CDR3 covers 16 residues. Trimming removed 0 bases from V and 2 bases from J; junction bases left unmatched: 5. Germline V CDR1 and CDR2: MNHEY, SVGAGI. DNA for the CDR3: TGTGCCAGCAGTTACTCGAGACTAGCTGTCACAGATACGCAGTATTTT. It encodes CASSYSRLAVTDTQYF.

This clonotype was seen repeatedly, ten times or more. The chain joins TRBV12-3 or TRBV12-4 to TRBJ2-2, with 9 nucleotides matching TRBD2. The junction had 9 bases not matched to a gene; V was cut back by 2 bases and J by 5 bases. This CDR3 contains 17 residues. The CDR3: CASSLPHSGSGTGELFF. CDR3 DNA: TGTGCCAGCAGTTTACCTCATAGCGGGAGCGGAACCGGGGAGCTGTTTTTT.

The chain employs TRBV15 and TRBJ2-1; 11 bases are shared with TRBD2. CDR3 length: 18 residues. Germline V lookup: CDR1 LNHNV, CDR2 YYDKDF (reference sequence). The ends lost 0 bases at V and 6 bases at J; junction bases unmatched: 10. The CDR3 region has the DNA TGTGCCACCAGCAGAGATCTTATACTAGCGGGAGAAGGCAATGAGCAGTTCTTC. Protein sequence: CATSRDLILAGEGNEQFF.

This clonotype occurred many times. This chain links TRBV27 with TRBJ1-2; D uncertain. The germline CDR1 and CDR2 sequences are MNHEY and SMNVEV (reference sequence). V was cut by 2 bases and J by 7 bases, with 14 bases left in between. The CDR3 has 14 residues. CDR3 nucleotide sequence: TGTGCCAGCAGTTTAAGGGCACCCGGCGGTGGCTACACCTTC. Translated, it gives CASSLRAPGGGYTF.

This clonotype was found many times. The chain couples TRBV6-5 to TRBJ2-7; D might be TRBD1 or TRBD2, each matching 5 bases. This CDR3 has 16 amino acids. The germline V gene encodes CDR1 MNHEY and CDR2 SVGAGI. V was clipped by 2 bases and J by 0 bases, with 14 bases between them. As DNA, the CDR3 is TGTGCCAGCAGTTACGTCGGCAGGGAGAGCTCCTACGAGCAGTACTTC. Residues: CASSYVGRESSYEQYF.

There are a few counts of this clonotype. CDR3 bases: TGTGCCAGCAGCTTGTCTGGGACAGGGACTGAAGCTTTCTTT. Its protein product is CASSLSGTGTEAFF. The rearrangement joins TRBV5-8 to TRBJ1-1, with 9 bases identical to TRBD1. Germline CDR1 reads SGHTS; CDR2 reads YDEGEE. The V segment lost 1 base and the J segment 5 bases; nucleotides outside the gene matches: 3. This CDR3 is 14 amino acids long. Looking up the rest from reference TRBV5-8 and TRBJ1-1 gives the full variable domain: EAGVTQSPTHLIKTRGQQATLRCSPISGHTSVYWYQQALGLGLQFLLWYDEGEERNRGNFPPRFSGRQFPNYSSELNVNALELEDSALYLCASSLSGTGTEAFFGQGTRLTVV.

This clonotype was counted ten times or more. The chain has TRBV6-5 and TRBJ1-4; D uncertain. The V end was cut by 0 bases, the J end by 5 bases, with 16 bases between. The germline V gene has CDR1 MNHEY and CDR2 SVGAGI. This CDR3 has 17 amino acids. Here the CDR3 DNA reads TGTGCCAGCAGTTACTCGAGCTCCCGGGCCACCAATGAAAAACTGTTTTTT. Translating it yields CASSYSSSRATNEKLFF.

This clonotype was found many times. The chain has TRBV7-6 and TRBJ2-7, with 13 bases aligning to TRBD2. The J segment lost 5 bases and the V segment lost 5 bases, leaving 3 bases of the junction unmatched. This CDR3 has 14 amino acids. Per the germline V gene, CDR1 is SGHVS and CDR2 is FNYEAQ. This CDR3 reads CASSRGLAGDEQYF. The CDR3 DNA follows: TGTGCCAGCAGCCGAGGACTAGCGGGGGACGAGCAGTACTTC.

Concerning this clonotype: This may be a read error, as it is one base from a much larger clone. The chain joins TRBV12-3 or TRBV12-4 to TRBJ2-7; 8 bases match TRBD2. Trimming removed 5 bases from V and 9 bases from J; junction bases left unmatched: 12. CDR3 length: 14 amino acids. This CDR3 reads CASSPSGGGRGQYF. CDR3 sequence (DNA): TGTGCCAGCAGTCCCTCGGGGGGGGGTCGGGGGCAGTACTTC.

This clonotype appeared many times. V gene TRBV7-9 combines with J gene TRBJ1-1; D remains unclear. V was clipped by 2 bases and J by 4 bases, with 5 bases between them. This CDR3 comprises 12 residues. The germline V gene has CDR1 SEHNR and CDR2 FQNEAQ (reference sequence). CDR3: CASSLLVTEAFF. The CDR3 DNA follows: TGTGCCAGCAGCTTACTTGTCACTGAAGCTTTCTTT.

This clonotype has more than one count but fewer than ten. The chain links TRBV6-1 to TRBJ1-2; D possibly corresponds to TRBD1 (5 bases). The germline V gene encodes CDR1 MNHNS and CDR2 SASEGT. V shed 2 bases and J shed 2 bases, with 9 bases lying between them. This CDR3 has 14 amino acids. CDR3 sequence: CASSEWGSNYGYTF. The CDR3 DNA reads TGTGCCAGCAGTGAATGGGGCAGCAACTATGGCTACACCTTC.

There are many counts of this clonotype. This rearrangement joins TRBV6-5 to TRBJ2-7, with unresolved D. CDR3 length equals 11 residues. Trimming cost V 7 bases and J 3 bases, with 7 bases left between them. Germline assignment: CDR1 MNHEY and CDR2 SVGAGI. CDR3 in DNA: TGTGCCAGCACCGAAGGCTACGAGCAGTACTTC. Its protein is CASTEGYEQYF.